The clone carrying this T cell receptor (beta chain) was seen at least ten times. As yet, its antigen is unknown. This entry comes from a study of regulatory T cells in long-lasting Graves disease. The study's findings and limits: Favoring TRBV28, TRBJ1-2 and TRBJ2-5 was a feature seen in persistent disease. Researchers examined only peripheral blood and not thyroid tissue.

Germline CDR1 SGHAT, CDR2 FQNNGV. With 1 base clipped from V and 4 bases from J, the junction kept 4 bases outside the gene matches. The CDR3 runs 15 residues. CDR3 regions were amplified by Arm-PCR using iRepertoire HTBI primers to build TCR beta libraries. TCRdb used MiXCR to reprocess the multiplex PCR reads, holding one entry per CDR3 protein. Here the sample spans roughly 420,000 distinct CDR3 sequences, 14% being singletons. Indicated time point: newly diagnosed GD, antithyroid drugs for less than 3 months. TCR sequences were obtained from RNA taken from PBMCs. These data were likewise used in another study, on T cells in Graves' hyperthyroidism and ophthalmopathy. That work states: A model using 13 V-J features told ophthalmopathy apart from stable hyperthyroidism.

The sequences come from peripheral blood mononuclear cells (PBMCs), collected at new diagnosis, from a patient treated with antithyroid drugs. The source of this sequence is a woman between 50 and 59 years old with Graves disease. The chain combines TRBV11-2 with TRBJ2-5; TRBD2 agrees at 9 bases. CDR3 sequence (DNA): TGTGCCAGCAGCTTAGTGCGGGAGGGCCGAGAGACCCAGTACTTC. Residues: CASSLVREGRETQYF.